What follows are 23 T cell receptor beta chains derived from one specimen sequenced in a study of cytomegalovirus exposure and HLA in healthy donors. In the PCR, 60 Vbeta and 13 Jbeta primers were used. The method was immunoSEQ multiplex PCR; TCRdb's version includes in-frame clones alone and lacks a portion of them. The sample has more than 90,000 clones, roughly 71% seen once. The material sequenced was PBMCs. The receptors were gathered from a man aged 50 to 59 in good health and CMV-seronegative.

Written as DNA, the CDR3 is TGTGCCAGCAGCTTGGCGCCAGGGAACTATGGCTACACCTTC. Translation gives CASSLAPGNYGYTF. V is TRBV5-5 and J is TRBJ1-2, with a tentative D call TRBD1 (5 bases). Germline V gene lookup returns CDR1 SGHKS and CDR2 YYEKEE (reference sequence). Trimming pared 0 bases from V and 2 bases from J, leaving 8 bases between. This CDR3 comprises 14 residues.

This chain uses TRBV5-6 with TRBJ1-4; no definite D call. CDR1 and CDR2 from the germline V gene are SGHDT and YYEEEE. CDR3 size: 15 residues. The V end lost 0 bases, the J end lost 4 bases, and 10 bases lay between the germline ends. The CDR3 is CASSLGWGVNEKLFF. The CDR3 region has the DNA TGTGCCAGCAGCTTGGGTTGGGGAGTTAATGAAAAACTGTTTTTT.

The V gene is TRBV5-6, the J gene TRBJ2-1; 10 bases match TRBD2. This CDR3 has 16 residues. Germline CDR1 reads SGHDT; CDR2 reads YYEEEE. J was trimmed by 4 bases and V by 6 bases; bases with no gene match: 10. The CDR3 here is CASTLRSAGGYNEQFF. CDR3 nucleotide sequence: TGTGCCAGCACCCTAAGGTCAGCGGGAGGGTACAATGAGCAGTTCTTC.

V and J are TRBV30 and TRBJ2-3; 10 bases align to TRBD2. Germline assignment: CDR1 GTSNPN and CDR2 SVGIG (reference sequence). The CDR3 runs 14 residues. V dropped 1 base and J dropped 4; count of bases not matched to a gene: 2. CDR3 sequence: CAWSAGLAADTQYF. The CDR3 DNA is TGTGCCTGGAGTGCCGGACTAGCGGCAGATACGCAGTATTTT.

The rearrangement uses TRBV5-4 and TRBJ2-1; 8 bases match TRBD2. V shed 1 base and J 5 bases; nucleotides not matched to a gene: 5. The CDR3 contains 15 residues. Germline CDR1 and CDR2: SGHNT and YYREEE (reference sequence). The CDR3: CASSLRGGQHNEQFF. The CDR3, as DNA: TGTGCCAGCAGCTTGCGGGGGGGCCAGCACAATGAGCAGTTCTTC. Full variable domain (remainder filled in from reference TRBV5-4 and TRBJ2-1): ETGVTQSPTHLIKTRGQQVTLRCSSQSGHNTVSWYQQALGQGPQFIFQYYREEENGRGNFPPRFSGLQFPNYSSELNVNALELDDSALYLCASSLRGGQHNEQFFGPGTRLTVL.

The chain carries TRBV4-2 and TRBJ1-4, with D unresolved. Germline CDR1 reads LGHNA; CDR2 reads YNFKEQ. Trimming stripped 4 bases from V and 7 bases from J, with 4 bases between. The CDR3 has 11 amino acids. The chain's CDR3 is CASSLAEKLFF. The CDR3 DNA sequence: TGTGCCAGCAGCCTAGCTGAAAAACTGTTTTTT.

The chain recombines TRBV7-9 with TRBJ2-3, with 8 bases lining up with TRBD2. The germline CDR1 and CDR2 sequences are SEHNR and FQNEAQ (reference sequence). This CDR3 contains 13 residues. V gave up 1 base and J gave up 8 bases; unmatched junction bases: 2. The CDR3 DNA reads TGTGCCAGCAGCTTAGGAGGACTAGCTACGCAGTATTTT. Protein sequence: CASSLGGLATQYF.

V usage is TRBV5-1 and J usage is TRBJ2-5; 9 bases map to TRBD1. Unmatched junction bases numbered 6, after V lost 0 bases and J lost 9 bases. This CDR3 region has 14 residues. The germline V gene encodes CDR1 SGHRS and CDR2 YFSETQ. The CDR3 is CASSLGGQGTAQYF. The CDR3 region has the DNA TGCGCCAGCAGCTTGGGGGGACAGGGAACCGCCCAGTACTTC.

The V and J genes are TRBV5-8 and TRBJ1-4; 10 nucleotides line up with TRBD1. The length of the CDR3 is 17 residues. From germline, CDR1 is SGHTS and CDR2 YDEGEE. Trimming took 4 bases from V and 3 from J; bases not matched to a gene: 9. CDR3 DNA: TGTGCCAGCAGCCCCGGACAGGGGGTCGCGGCTAATGAAAAACTGTTTTTT. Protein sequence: CASSPGQGVAANEKLFF.

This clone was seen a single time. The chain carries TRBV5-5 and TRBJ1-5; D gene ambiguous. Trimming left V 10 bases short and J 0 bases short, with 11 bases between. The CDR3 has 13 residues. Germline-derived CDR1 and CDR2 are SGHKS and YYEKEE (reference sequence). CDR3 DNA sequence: TGTGCCTCCAGCCGGGATAGCAATCAGCCCCAGCATTTT. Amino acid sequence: CASSRDSNQPQHF.

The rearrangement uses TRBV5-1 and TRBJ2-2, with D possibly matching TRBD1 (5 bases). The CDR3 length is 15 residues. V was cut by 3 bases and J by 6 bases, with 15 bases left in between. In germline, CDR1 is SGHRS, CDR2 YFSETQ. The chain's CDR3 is CASSSGRRGPGELFF. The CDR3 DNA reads TGCGCCAGCAGCTCCGGCCGTAGGGGCCCCGGGGAGCTGTTTTTT.

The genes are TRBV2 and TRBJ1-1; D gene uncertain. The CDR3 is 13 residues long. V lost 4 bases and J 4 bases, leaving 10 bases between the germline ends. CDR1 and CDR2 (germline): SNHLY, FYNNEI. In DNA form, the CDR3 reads TGTGCCAGCAGTGGTGAGAGGGCCACTGAAGCTTTCTTT. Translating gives CASSGERATEAFF.

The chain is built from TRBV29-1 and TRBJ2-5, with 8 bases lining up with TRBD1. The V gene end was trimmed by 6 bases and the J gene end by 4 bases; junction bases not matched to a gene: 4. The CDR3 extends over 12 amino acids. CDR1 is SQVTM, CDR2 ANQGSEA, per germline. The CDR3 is CSVTGDRETQYF. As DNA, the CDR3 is TGCAGCGTGACAGGGGATCGAGAGACCCAGTACTTC.

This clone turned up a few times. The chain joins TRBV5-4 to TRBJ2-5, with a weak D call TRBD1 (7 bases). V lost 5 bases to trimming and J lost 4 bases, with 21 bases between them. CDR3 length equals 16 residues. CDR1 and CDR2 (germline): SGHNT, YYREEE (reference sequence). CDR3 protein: CASRPFGGGLGETQYF. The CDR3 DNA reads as TGTGCCAGCAGGCCGTTTGGAGGGGGCTTAGGAGAGACCCAGTACTTC.

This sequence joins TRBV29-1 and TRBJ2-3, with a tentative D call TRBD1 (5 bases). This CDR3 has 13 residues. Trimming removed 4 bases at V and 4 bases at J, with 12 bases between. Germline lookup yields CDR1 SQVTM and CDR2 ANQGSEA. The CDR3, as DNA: TGCAGCGTTGCAAGCAGGGAATCAGATACGCAGTATTTT. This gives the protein CSVASRESDTQYF.

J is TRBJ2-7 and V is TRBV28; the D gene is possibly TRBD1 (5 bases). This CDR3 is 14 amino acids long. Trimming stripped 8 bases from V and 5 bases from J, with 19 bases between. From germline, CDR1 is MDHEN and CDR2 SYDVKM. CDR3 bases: TGTGCCAGCGCCACCCCCGGCAGGGTTGACGAGCAGTACTTC. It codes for CASATPGRVDEQYF. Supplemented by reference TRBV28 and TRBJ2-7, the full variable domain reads DVKVTQSSRYLVKRTGEKVFLECVQDMDHENMFWYRQDPGLGLRLIYFSYDVKMKEKGDIPEGYSVSREKKERFSLILESASTNQTSMYLCASATPGRVDEQYFGPGTRLTVT.

CDR3 region: CASSLFRDFYNEQFF. The CDR3 coding sequence is TGTGCCAGCAGCCTTTTCCGGGACTTCTACAATGAGCAGTTCTTC. J is TRBJ2-1 and V is TRBV13; the D gene is possibly TRBD2 (6 bases). The length of the CDR3 is 15 residues. CDR1 is PRHDT, CDR2 FYEKMQ, per germline (reference sequence). V lost 5 bases to trimming and J lost 3 bases, with 14 bases between them.

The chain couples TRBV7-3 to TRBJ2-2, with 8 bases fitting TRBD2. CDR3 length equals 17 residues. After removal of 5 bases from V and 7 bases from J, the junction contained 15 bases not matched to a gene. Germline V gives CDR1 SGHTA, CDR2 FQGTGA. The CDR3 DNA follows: TGTGCCAGCAGCCCCGGGGCGGGGCGGGAGGCTGACGGGGAGCTGTTTTTT. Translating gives CASSPGAGREADGELFF. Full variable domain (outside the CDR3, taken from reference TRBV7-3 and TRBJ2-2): GAGVSQTPSNKVTEKGKYVELRCDPISGHTALYWYRQSLGQGPEFLIYFQGTGAADDSGLPNDRFFAVRPEGSVSTLKIQRTERGDSAVYLCASSPGAGREADGELFFGEGSRLTVL.

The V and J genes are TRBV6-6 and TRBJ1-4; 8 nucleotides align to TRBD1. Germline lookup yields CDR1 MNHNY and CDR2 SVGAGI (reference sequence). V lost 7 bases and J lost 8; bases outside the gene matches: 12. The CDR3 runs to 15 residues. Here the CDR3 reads CASTPTGEGWEKLFF. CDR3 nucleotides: TGTGCCAGCACCCCGACAGGGGAAGGGTGGGAAAAACTGTTTTTT.

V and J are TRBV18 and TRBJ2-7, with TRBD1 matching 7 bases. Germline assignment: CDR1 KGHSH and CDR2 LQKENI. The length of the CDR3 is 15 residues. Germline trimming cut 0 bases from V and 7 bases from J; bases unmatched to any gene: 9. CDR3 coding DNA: TGTGCCAGCTCACCACCGGGCCAGGGGGTTGGTGAGCAGTACGTC. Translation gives CASSPPGQGVGEQYV.

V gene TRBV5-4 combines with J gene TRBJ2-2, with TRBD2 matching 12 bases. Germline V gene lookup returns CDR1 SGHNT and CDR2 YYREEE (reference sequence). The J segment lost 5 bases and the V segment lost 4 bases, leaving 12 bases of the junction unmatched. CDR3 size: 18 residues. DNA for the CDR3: TGTGCCAGCAGCACTGGGACTAGCGGGCCCTCGGGGACCGGGGAGCTGTTTTTT. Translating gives CASSTGTSGPSGTGELFF. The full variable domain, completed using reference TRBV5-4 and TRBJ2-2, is ETGVTQSPTHLIKTRGQQVTLRCSSQSGHNTVSWYQQALGQGPQFIFQYYREEENGRGNFPPRFSGLQFPNYSSELNVNALELDDSALYLCASSTGTSGPSGTGELFFGEGSRLTVL.

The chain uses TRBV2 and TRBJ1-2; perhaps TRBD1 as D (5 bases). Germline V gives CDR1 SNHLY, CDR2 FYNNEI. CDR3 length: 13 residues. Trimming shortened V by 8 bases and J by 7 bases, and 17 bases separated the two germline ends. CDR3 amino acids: CASREVPGGGYTF. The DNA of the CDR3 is TGTGCCAGCCGGGAGGTACCCGGGGGTGGCTACACCTTC.

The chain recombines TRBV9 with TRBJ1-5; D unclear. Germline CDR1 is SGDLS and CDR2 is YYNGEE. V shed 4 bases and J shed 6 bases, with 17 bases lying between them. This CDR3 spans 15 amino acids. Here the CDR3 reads CASSPTPQMVQPQHF. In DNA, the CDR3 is TGTGCCAGCAGCCCCACCCCGCAGATGGTTCAGCCCCAGCATTTT.